The entry below gives a single TCR beta chain sequence along with its context. The repertoire was sequenced with immunoSEQ multiplex PCR; TCRdb's copy has only in-frame clones and lacks some. The sample has about 160,000 clones; 90% are singletons. CDR3 length: 13 residues. J gave up 5 bases and V 6 bases, and 7 bases lay outside the gene matches. The germline V gene has CDR1 SQVTM and CDR2 ANQGSEA. The source of the sample is a study of blood T cell repertoires in COVID-19. This chain connects TRBV29-1 to TRBJ2-1; 7 bases are shared with TRBD1. Material: peripheral blood. This TCR derives from a man aged 60-69 years with active or convalescent COVID-19. CDR3 bases: TGCAGCGTAGGGGACAGTCTAAACAATGAGCAGTTCTTC. This gives the protein CSVGDSLNNEQFF.